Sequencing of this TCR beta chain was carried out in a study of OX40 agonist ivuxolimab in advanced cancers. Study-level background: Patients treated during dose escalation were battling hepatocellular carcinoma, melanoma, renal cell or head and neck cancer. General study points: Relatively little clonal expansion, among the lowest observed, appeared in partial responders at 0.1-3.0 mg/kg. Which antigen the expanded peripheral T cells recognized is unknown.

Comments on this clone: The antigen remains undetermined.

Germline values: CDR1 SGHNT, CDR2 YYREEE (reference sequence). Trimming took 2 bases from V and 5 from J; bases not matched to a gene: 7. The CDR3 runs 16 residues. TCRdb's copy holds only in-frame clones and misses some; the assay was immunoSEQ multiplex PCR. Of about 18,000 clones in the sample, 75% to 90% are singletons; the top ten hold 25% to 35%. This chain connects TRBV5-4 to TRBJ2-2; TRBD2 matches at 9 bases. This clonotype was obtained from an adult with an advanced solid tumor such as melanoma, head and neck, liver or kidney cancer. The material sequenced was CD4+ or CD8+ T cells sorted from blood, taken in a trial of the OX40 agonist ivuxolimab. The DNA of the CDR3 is TGTGCCAGCAGCTTCTCGCTACTAGCGGGTACCGGGGAGCTGTTTTTT. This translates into CASSFSLLAGTGELFF. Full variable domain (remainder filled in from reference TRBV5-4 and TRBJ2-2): ETGVTQSPTHLIKTRGQQVTLRCSSQSGHNTVSWYQQALGQGPQFIFQYYREEENGRGNFPPRFSGLQFPNYSSELNVNALELDDSALYLCASSFSLLAGTGELFFGEGSRLTVL.